A single sample is the source of the 3 T cell receptor beta chains below, sequenced in a study of blood T cell repertoires in COVID-19 (dated by TCRdb to between 2020 and 2021). Library preparation employed the immunoSEQ multiplex PCR assay. TCRdb took this table from immuneACCESS and kept in-frame rearrangements with V and J called. Such tables lack part of the clones; where checked against another copy, unresolved V genes explain under half of the gap, and the rest is unexplained. In this sample the table shows fewer than 250,000 clones, around nine tenths of which occur a single time. Together, the top ten hold around 2.9% of the sample. Sample: peripheral blood. The receptors stem from a woman in her fifties or sixties with acute or convalescent COVID-19.

The chain links TRBV28 to TRBJ2-4; 10 bases are a match to TRBD2. Germline loops: CDR1 MDHEN, CDR2 SYDVKM. The V and J ends lost 7 bases and 2 bases, in that order; junction bases with no gene match: 2. The CDR3 contains 14 residues. CDR3: CASKLAGTKNIQYF. CDR3 sequence (DNA): TGTGCCAGCAAACTAGCGGGAACCAAAAACATTCAGTACTTC.

The genes are TRBV5-1 and TRBJ1-3; possibly TRBD1 for D (6 bases). CDR1 is SGHRS, CDR2 YFSETQ, per germline. Trimming stripped 4 bases from V and 1 base from J, with 18 bases between. This CDR3 comprises 17 residues. CDR3 loop: CASSLGTTGYSGNTIYF. CDR3 sequence (DNA): TGCGCCAGCAGCCTGGGTACTACAGGGTATTCTGGAAACACCATATATTTT.

The gene calls are TRBV12-3 or TRBV12-4 and TRBJ1-2, with 7 nucleotides matching TRBD1. The CDR3 length is 12 residues. V lost 6 bases to trimming and J lost 8 bases; unmatched junction nucleotides: 6. The CDR3 protein is CASRLQGRGYTF. The CDR3, as DNA: TGTGCCAGCAGGCTACAGGGGAGGGGCTACACCTTC.